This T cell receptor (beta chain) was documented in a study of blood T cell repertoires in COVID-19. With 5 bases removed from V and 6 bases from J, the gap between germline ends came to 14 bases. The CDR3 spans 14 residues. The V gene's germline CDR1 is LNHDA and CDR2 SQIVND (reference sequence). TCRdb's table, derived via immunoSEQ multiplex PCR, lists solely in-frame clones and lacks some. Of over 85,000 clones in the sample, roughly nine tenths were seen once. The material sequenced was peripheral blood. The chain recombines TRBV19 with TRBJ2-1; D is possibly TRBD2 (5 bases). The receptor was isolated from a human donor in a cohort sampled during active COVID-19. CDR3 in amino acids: CASSFGSRGNEQFF. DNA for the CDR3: TGTGCCAGTAGTTTTGGCTCCCGGGGCAATGAGCAGTTCTTC.